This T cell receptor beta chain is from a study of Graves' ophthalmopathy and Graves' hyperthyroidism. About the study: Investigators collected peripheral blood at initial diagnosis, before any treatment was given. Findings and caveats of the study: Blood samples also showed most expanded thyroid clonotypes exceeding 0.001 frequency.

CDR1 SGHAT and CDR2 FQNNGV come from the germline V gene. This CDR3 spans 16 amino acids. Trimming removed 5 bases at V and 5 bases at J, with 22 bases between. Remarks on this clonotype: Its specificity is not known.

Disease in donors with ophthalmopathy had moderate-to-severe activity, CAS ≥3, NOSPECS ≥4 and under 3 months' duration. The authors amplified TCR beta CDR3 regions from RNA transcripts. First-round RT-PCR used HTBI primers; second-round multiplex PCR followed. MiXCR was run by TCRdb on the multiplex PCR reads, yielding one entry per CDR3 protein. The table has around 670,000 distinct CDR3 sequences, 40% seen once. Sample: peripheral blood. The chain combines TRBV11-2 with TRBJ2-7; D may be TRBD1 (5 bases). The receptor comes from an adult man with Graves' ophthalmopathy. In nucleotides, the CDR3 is TGTGCCAGCAGCCAAGACGGCCCAGGAAAGGACAACGAGCAGTACTTC. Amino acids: CASSQDGPGKDNEQYF.